This is a list of T cell receptor beta chains from one sample in a study of cytomegalovirus exposure and HLA in healthy donors. Sequencing used immunoSEQ multiplex PCR; TCRdb keeps in-frame clones, though not all of them. The sample includes more than 85,000 clones, more than 60% of them seen just once. Sequencing was carried out using PBMCs. All receptors come from a woman between 18 and 29 years old in good health and CMV-seropositive. Both conserved end residues are part of each CDR3. The D gene is left open where the match is weak. For some rows the clone size is stated as once, few or many, or as a class when expanded; others skip it.

>TRBJ2-7|TRBV6-5|NA|TRBD1
CASSSETGTYEQYF
TGTGCCAGCAGTTCTGAGACAGGGACCTACGAGCAGTACTTC
>TRBJ1-5|TRBV6-1|NA|TRBD1
CASRGQEHQPQHF
TGTGCCAGCAGGGGACAGGAACATCAGCCCCAGCATTTT
>TRBJ2-5|TRBV11-2|NA|NA
CASTTDRHQETQYF
TGTGCCTCAACTACTGACAGACACCAAGAGACCCAGTACTTC
>TRBJ2-3|TRBV9|NA|NA
CASSVVSGHPPTDTQYF
TGTGCCAGCAGCGTAGTTAGCGGACACCCCCCCACAGATACGCAGTATTTT
>TRBJ2-3|TRBV18|NA|NA
CASSGRGFLGTDTQYF
TGTGCCAGCTCAGGCAGGGGATTCTTAGGCACAGATACGCAGTATTTT
>TRBJ2-1|TRBV27|NA|NA
CASSFDRQNEQFF
TGTGCCAGCAGTTTCGACAGGCAAAATGAGCAGTTCTTC
>TRBJ2-3|TRBV15|NA|NA
CATSRAQGNTDTQYF
TGTGCCACCAGCAGAGCGCAGGGAAACACAGATACGCAGTATTTT
>TRBJ1-5|TRBV21-1|NA|NA
CASSSQMAGTGQPQHF
TGTGCCAGCAGCTCCCAAATGGCCGGGACAGGTCAGCCCCAGCATTTT
>TRBJ2-3|TRBV4-1|NA|NA
CASSQLLGTDTRYF
TGCGCCAGCAGCCAACTCCTGGGCACAGATACGCGGTATTTT
>TRBJ1-4|TRBV9|NA|NA
CASSAEGGGEKLFF
TGTGCCAGCAGCGCGGAGGGTGGAGGTGAAAAACTGTTTTTT
>TRBJ2-3|TRBV9|NA|NA
CASSVATGVGADTQYF
TGTGCCAGCAGCGTAGCTACGGGGGTTGGGGCAGATACGCAGTATTTT
>TRBJ2-5|TRBV9|NA|TRBD2
CASSVATSGRAGETQYF
TGTGCCAGCAGCGTAGCGACTAGCGGGAGGGCGGGAGAGACCCAGTACTTC
>TRBJ2-1|TRBV4-2|NA|NA
CASSQDAATLYNEQFF
TGTGCCAGCAGCCAAGACGCCGCGACTCTCTACAATGAGCAGTTCTTC
>TRBJ2-1|TRBV20-1|NA|NA
CSASGNNEQFF
TGCAGTGCTAGCGGGAACAATGAGCAGTTCTTC
>TRBJ2-3|TRBV29-1|once|TRBD2
CSVEGLAGTDTQYF
TGCAGCGTTGAAGGTCTAGCGGGCACAGATACGCAGTATTTT
>TRBJ2-1|TRBV5-1|NA|TRBD2
CASSSRLAGRVQNEQFF
TGCGCCAGCAGCTCCCGACTAGCGGGGAGGGTTCAGAATGAGCAGTTCTTC
>TRBJ2-1|TRBV19|NA|TRBD2
CASSIGLAGAYNEQFF
TGTGCCAGTAGTATCGGACTAGCGGGGGCCTACAATGAGCAGTTCTTC
>TRBJ1-5|TRBV25-1|once|NA
CASSAVGSGQPQHF
TGTGCCAGCAGCGCAGTGGGGAGCGGTCAGCCCCAGCATTTT
>TRBJ2-7|TRBV30|NA|NA
CAWSPSGREFDEQYF
TGTGCCTGGAGTCCCTCCGGCCGGGAGTTTGACGAGCAGTACTTC
>TRBJ2-3|TRBV7-2|NA|NA
CASSLSARGPLTDTQYF
TGTGCCAGCAGCTTATCCGCCAGGGGTCCCCTCACAGATACGCAGTATTTT
>TRBJ2-1|TRBV7-7|NA|NA
CASSEGVEQFF
TGTGCTAGCAGCGAAGGGGTGGAGCAGTTCTTC
>TRBJ2-1|TRBV7-9|NA|TRBD1
CASSLSQGVRDEQFF
TGTGCCAGCAGCTTATCTCAGGGGGTAAGGGATGAGCAGTTCTTC
>TRBJ1-2|TRBV29-1|NA|TRBD1
CSVAGQGAYGYTF
TGCAGCGTCGCTGGACAGGGGGCGTATGGCTACACCTTC
>TRBJ2-6|TRBV18|NA|NA
CASSRTSSSGANVLTF
TGTGCCAGCTCACGAACTTCGAGCTCTGGGGCCAACGTCCTGACTTTC
>TRBJ2-7|TRBV29-1|NA|TRBD1
CSVIGQGAGEQYF
TGCAGCGTCATTGGGCAGGGGGCAGGTGAGCAGTACTTC
>TRBJ2-3|TRBV6-6|NA|TRBD2
CASSGTSGNTDTQYF
TGTGCCAGCAGCGGGACTAGCGGGAACACAGATACGCAGTATTTT
>TRBJ2-1|TRBV9|NA|TRBD2
CASSPHGGGDEQFF
TGTGCCAGCAGCCCCCACGGGGGAGGGGATGAGCAGTTCTTC
>TRBJ1-1|TRBV27|few|TRBD1
CASSSWDRNTEAFF
TGTGCCAGCAGTTCGTGGGACAGAAACACTGAAGCTTTCTTT
>TRBJ2-7|TRBV7-6|few|NA
CASSLNEDYEQYF
TGTGCCAGCAGCTTAAATGAGGACTACGAGCAGTACTTC
>TRBJ2-1|TRBV4-2|NA|TRBD2
CASSALLAGGPLNNEQFF
TGTGCCAGCAGCGCCCTCCTAGCGGGAGGCCCATTAAACAATGAGCAGTTCTTC
>TRBJ2-7|TRBV5-8|NA|TRBD1
CASSWGQGSYEQYF
TGTGCCAGCAGCTGGGGACAGGGCTCCTACGAGCAGTACTTC